The 9 T cell receptor beta chains given below trace back to one sample, sequenced in a study of T cell responses to AZD1222 COVID-19 vaccine (dated by TCRdb to the early 2020s). Libraries were built with the immunoSEQ multiplex PCR assay. TCRdb's version of the immuneACCESS table is confined to in-frame rearrangements and falls short of the full clone set. An unresolved V gene accounts for under half of the shortfall where checked; the remainder is of unknown origin. A total of roughly 80,000 clones appear in this sample, 90% of them only once. Of the sample, 3% to 3.5% falls within the top ten clones. The label giving this sample's time point can be read as: about 28 days (+/-7) after the second vaccine dose. This material consisted of peripheral blood, taken 28 days after the second AZD1222 dose. The source is an adult who received the AZD1222 COVID-19 vaccine.

The J gene is TRBJ2-1, the V gene TRBV6-5, with D unresolved. Germline V gene lookup returns CDR1 MNHEY and CDR2 SVGAGI. The CDR3 spans 12 residues. V lost 2 bases to trimming and J lost 4 bases, with 3 bases between them. The CDR3 loop is CASSYGYNEQFF. CDR3 coding DNA: TGTGCCAGCAGTTACGGGTACAATGAGCAGTTCTTC.

J is TRBJ2-7 and V is TRBV29-1; D unresolved. The CDR3 is made up of 11 amino acids. Germline assignment: CDR1 SQVTM and CDR2 ANQGSEA. V was pared by 4 bases and J by 1 base, with 5 bases between. CDR3 region: CSVVVSYEQYF. The CDR3 DNA reads TGCAGCGTTGTGGTGTCCTACGAGCAGTACTTC.

The V and J genes are TRBV6-5 and TRBJ2-1, with 7 positions matching TRBD1. Trimming took 7 bases from V and 2 from J; bases not matched to a gene: 8. The CDR3 contains 15 residues. Germline V gene data show CDR1 as MNHEY and CDR2 as SVGAGI. This CDR3 reads CASTPDRATYNEQFF. The CDR3 DNA sequence: TGTGCCAGCACTCCAGACAGGGCGACCTACAATGAGCAGTTCTTC.

The chain uses TRBV11-3 and TRBJ2-2; tentative D call: TRBD2 (5 bases). The V end lost 3 bases, the J end lost 3 bases, and 11 bases lay between the germline ends. The CDR3 totals 15 residues. The germline V gene has CDR1 SGHNT and CDR2 YENEEA. The CDR3: CASSFTSGYTGELFF. CDR3 bases: TGTGCCAGCAGCTTTACCAGCGGATACACCGGGGAGCTGTTTTTT.

V is TRBV6-6 and J is TRBJ1-4; 10 bases align to TRBD1. Germline trimming cut 4 bases from V and 5 bases from J; bases unmatched to any gene: 4. CDR1 and CDR2 (germline): MNHNY, SVGAGI (reference sequence). The CDR3 is 15 amino acids. In DNA form, the CDR3 reads TGTGCCAGCAGTTTTAGACAGGGGGCAAATGAAAAACTGTTTTTT. Translation gives CASSFRQGANEKLFF.

This rearrangement joins TRBV12-3 or TRBV12-4 to TRBJ1-1; weak D call: TRBD1 (5 bases). The V and J ends lost 3 bases and 8 bases respectively, with 10 bases between them. This CDR3 is 12 amino acids long. The CDR3 nucleotides read TGTGCCAGCAGTTTTGGGAGGGGAGAAGCTTTCTTT. It specifies CASSFGRGEAFF.

The V and J genes are TRBV30 and TRBJ2-3; D call uncertain. CDR3 length equals 13 residues. Germline values: CDR1 GTSNPN, CDR2 SVGIG (reference sequence). The V gene lost 1 base and the J gene lost 5 bases, with 10 bases spanning the gap. The CDR3 here is CAWSAVRRDTQYF. The CDR3 coding sequence is TGTGCCTGGAGTGCGGTGCGACGAGATACGCAGTATTTT. The full variable domain, its missing parts supplied by reference TRBV30 and TRBJ2-3, is SQTIHQWPATLVQPVGSPLSLECTVEGTSNPNLYWYRQAAGRGLQLLFYSVGIGQISSEVPQNLSASRPQDRQFILSSKKLLLSDSGFYLCAWSAVRRDTQYFGPGTRLTVL.

This chain uses TRBV9 with TRBJ1-1; a weak D match, TRBD1 (5 bases). V lost 3 bases to trimming and J lost 3 bases, with 15 bases between them. Germline CDR1 is SGDLS and CDR2 is YYNGEE. The CDR3 totals 15 residues. As DNA, the CDR3 is TGTGCCAGCAGCGCCTCCCCGGGGGGGGACACTGAAGCTTTCTTT. Residues: CASSASPGGDTEAFF.

The rearrangement joins TRBV7-9 to TRBJ2-1; 16 nucleotides match TRBD2. V was pared by 5 bases and J by 10 bases, with 5 bases of the junction left unmatched. The CDR3 covers 15 residues. CDR1 SEHNR and CDR2 FQNEAQ come from the germline V gene (reference sequence). CDR3 in DNA: TGTGCCAGCAGCCTGGGACTAGCGGGGGGGACCGAGCAGTTCTTC. This codes for CASSLGLAGGTEQFF. Filled out from reference TRBV7-9 and TRBJ2-1, the complete variable domain reads DTGVSQNPRHKITKRGQNVTFRCDPISEHNRLYWYRQTLGQGPEFLTYFQNEAQLEKSRLLSDRFSAERPKGSFSTLEIQRTEQGDSAMYLCASSLGLAGGTEQFFGPGTRLTVL.